This T cell receptor beta chain was retrieved from a study of radiotherapy plus CTLA-4 blockade in lung cancer. Study-wide points: In blood, tumor-derived TCR clones expanded after radiotherapy plus ipilimumab.

Details on this clone: Its specificity is unknown.

CTLA-4 blockade with ipilimumab, together with focal radiation, was given to patients with chemo-refractory metastatic non-small-cell lung cancer. The germline CDR1 and CDR2 sequences are MNHEY and SVGAGI. V lost 2 bases, J lost 8 bases, and 15 bases lay in between. The CDR3 contains 14 residues. This table comes from immunoSEQ multiplex PCR, and its TCRdb copy is limited to in-frame clones, with some not included. Of around 45,000 clones listed, about two thirds are singletons. The sequenced sample was peripheral blood, obtained from a patient treated with radiotherapy plus ipilimumab. The V and J genes are TRBV6-5 and TRBJ1-2; weak D call: TRBD1 (6 bases). The clonotype was recovered from a human donor with non-small cell lung cancer who had a partial response to radiotherapy plus ipilimumab. The CDR3 loop is CASSYRSGGGGYTF. In DNA, the CDR3 is TGTGCCAGCAGTTACCGGTCCGGGGGGGGCGGCTACACCTTC.